These 24 T cell receptor beta chains originate from one sample sequenced in a study of blood T cell repertoires in COVID-19. The method was immunoSEQ multiplex PCR; TCRdb's version includes in-frame clones alone and lacks a portion of them. The sample contains 340,000 or so clones, approximately 83% of which appear only once. The sequencing sample was made of PBMCs or T cells enriched from blood (not recorded which). Every receptor here comes from a middle-aged woman with acute COVID-19.

The V call is TRBV5-8, the J call TRBJ2-5, with TRBD2 identical over 7 bases. V was clipped by 6 bases and J by 2 bases; unmatched bases: 16. The CDR3 is 17 amino acids. The germline CDR1 and CDR2 sequences are SGHTS and YDEGEE. Here the CDR3 reads CASMTLGGEAYQETQYF. CDR3 nucleotides: TGTGCCAGCATGACTCTGGGGGGGGAGGCCTATCAAGAGACCCAGTACTTC. Full variable domain (remainder filled in from reference TRBV5-8 and TRBJ2-5): EAGVTQSPTHLIKTRGQQATLRCSPISGHTSVYWYQQALGLGLQFLLWYDEGEERNRGNFPPRFSGRQFPNYSSELNVNALELEDSALYLCASMTLGGEAYQETQYFGPGTRLLVL.

This chain links TRBV2 with TRBJ1-5, with D perhaps TRBD1 (5 bases). The V end was cut by 6 bases, the J end by 1 base, with 10 bases between. CDR1 and CDR2 from the germline V gene are SNHLY and FYNNEI. This CDR3 region has 14 residues. CDR3 bases: TGTGCCAGCAGGGGGGGGGTGAGCAATCAGCCCCAGCATTTT. It encodes CASRGGVSNQPQHF. Full variable domain (rest looked up from reference TRBV2 and TRBJ1-5): EPEVTQTPSHQVTQMGQEVILRCVPISNHLYFYWYRQILGQKVEFLVSFYNNEISEKSEIFDDQFSVERPDGSNFTLKIRSTKLEDSAMYFCASRGGVSNQPQHFGDGTRLSIL.

The chain has TRBV6-2 or TRBV6-3 and TRBJ2-7; D gene uncertain. The germline V and J ends were trimmed by 2 bases and 5 bases, with 19 bases remaining between them. The CDR3 is made up of 16 amino acids. The germline gives CDR1 MNHEY, CDR2 SVGEGT. The CDR3 bases are TGTGCCAGCAGTTACGGTCCTAGGAGCCGAGTCCACGAGCAGTACTTC. Its translation is CASSYGPRSRVHEQYF.

The rearrangement joins TRBV7-3 to TRBJ2-5; 14 bases fit TRBD2. V shed 4 bases, J shed 3 bases, and the junction held 4 bases outside the gene matches. The CDR3 runs 16 residues. Germline V gene lookup returns CDR1 SGHTA and CDR2 FQGTGA. CDR3 in amino acids: CASSSPTSGGEETQYF. The CDR3 nucleotides are TGTGCCAGCAGCTCGCCGACTAGCGGGGGGGAAGAGACCCAGTACTTC.

The V gene is TRBV5-1, the J gene TRBJ1-6, with TRBD1 identical over 8 bases. The V gene end was trimmed by 0 bases and the J gene end by 9 bases; junction bases not matched to a gene: 8. Germline V gene data show CDR1 as SGHRS and CDR2 as YFSETQ. This CDR3 spans 16 amino acids. The CDR3 DNA follows: TGCGCCAGCAGCTTGGATTACGGACAGGGTGGTTCACCCCTCCACTTT. Protein product: CASSLDYGQGGSPLHF.

J is TRBJ1-2 and V is TRBV5-4; 10 bases line up with TRBD1. The CDR3 has 14 amino acids. Trimming at V came to 4 bases and at J to 5 bases, leaving 5 bases not matched to a gene. From germline, CDR1 is SGHNT and CDR2 YYREEE (reference sequence). CDR3 sequence: CASSTMGQGYGYTF. The CDR3 nucleotides are TGTGCCAGCAGCACGATGGGACAGGGGTATGGCTACACCTTC.

The V gene is TRBV27, the J gene TRBJ1-6; the D gene is possibly TRBD1 (5 bases). This CDR3 is built from 15 residues. The V end lost 2 bases, the J end lost 7 bases, and 12 bases lay between the germline ends. Germline V gene lookup returns CDR1 MNHEY and CDR2 SMNVEV (reference sequence). CDR3 region: CASSLTGTENSPLHF. The CDR3 DNA reads as TGTGCCAGCAGTTTAACCGGGACTGAAAATTCACCCCTCCACTTT.

This clone has a handful of counts. This chain uses TRBV9 with TRBJ1-1; possible D gene TRBD1, 5 bases. The CDR3 sequence is 15 residues long. V was cut by 4 bases and J by 1 base, with 14 bases left in between. Germline-derived CDR1 and CDR2 are SGDLS and YYNGEE. CDR3 sequence: CASSPPGASNTEAFF. For the CDR3, the DNA is TGTGCCAGCAGCCCCCCTGGGGCTTCGAACACTGAAGCTTTCTTT.

The chain couples TRBV18 to TRBJ1-1, with D unclear. Germline CDR1 KGHSH, CDR2 LQKENI. CDR3 length: 16 amino acids. V was cut by 2 bases and J by 0 bases, with 13 bases left in between. CDR3 loop: CASSPNVASVNTEAFF. CDR3 sequence (DNA): TGTGCCAGCTCACCAAATGTCGCTTCGGTGAACACTGAAGCTTTCTTT. The entire variable domain, with the rest obtained from reference TRBV18 and TRBJ1-1, is as follows: NAGVMQNPRHLVRRRGQEARLRCSPMKGHSHVYWYRQLPEEGLKFMVYLQKENIIDESGMPKERFSAEFPKEGPSILRIQQVVRGDSAAYFCASSPNVASVNTEAFFGQGTRLTVV.

This chain links TRBV5-1 with TRBJ1-2; D uncertain. Trimming took 1 base from V and 3 from J, leaving 10 bases between them. The CDR3 spans 14 residues. Per the germline V gene, CDR1 is SGHRS and CDR2 is YFSETQ. The CDR3 DNA reads TGCGCCAGCAGCTTGTGGCAGATGGACTATGGCTACACCTTC. Its translation: CASSLWQMDYGYTF.

V usage is TRBV7-2 and J usage is TRBJ2-3; 8 bases are shared with TRBD2. The CDR3 contains 18 residues. The junction had 12 bases not matched to a gene; V was cut back by 2 bases and J by 2 bases. The V gene's germline CDR1 is SGHTA and CDR2 FQGNSA. This CDR3 is CASSLFSHSGTNTDTQYF. CDR3 in DNA: TGTGCCAGCAGCTTATTTAGTCATAGCGGGACAAACACAGATACGCAGTATTTT.

The chain links TRBV19 to TRBJ1-1, with TRBD1 identical over 10 bases. Germline CDR1 is LNHDA and CDR2 is SQIVND (reference sequence). The junction had 5 bases not matched to a gene; V was cut back by 5 bases and J by 5 bases. The CDR3 spans 14 residues. The CDR3 loop reads CASSARTGGTEAFF. The CDR3 coding sequence is TGTGCCAGTAGTGCGCGGACAGGGGGGACTGAAGCTTTCTTT.

The genes are TRBV9 and TRBJ2-7; D might be TRBD1 (5 bases). CDR1 is SGDLS, CDR2 YYNGEE, per germline. The germline V and J ends were trimmed by 5 bases and 0 bases, with 9 bases remaining between them. The CDR3 is 13 amino acids. CDR3 nucleotides: TGTGCCAGCAGTCAGGGCGTCTCCTACGAGCAGTACTTC. Its protein product is CASSQGVSYEQYF. The whole variable domain, remainder taken from reference TRBV9 and TRBJ2-7, is DSGVTQTPKHLITATGQRVTLRCSPRSGDLSVYWYQQSLDQGLQFLIQYYNGEERAKGNILERFSAQQFPDLHSELNLSSLELGDSALYFCASSQGVSYEQYFGPGTRLTVT.

The genes are TRBV9 and TRBJ2-5; D is uncertain. The CDR3 has 16 residues. Germline values: CDR1 SGDLS, CDR2 YYNGEE. V was cut by 0 bases and J by 2 bases, with 14 bases left in between. CDR3 protein: CASSVAPQTTQETQYF. The CDR3 nucleotides read TGTGCCAGCAGCGTAGCGCCACAGACCACACAAGAGACCCAGTACTTC.

The chain links TRBV12-3 or TRBV12-4 to TRBJ1-1; D might be TRBD1 (5 bases). There are 11 residues in the CDR3. V dropped 2 bases and J dropped 7 bases, with 5 bases sitting between them. CDR3 region: CASSLRGEAFF. The CDR3 region has the DNA TGTGCCAGCAGTTTAAGGGGTGAAGCTTTCTTT.

The J gene is TRBJ1-1, the V gene TRBV6-5; no reliable D call. The CDR3 consists of 14 residues. Trimming removed 4 bases at V and 6 bases at J, with 15 bases between. Germline CDR1 and CDR2: MNHEY and SVGAGI. CDR3 protein: CASSFFPVDSEAFF. CDR3 DNA: TGTGCCAGCAGTTTTTTCCCGGTGGACTCTGAAGCTTTCTTT.

This clone was seen ten or more times. V gene TRBV28 combines with J gene TRBJ1-6; 7 positions match TRBD1. Germline values: CDR1 MDHEN, CDR2 SYDVKM. The CDR3 runs 14 residues. J lost 8 bases, V lost 4 bases, and 5 bases had no gene match. DNA for the CDR3: TGTGCCAGCAGTTCGCCAGGGGGATATTCACCCCTCCACTTT. Translated: CASSSPGGYSPLHF.

This chain connects TRBV28 to TRBJ2-7, with 10 positions matching TRBD1. Germline V gene lookup returns CDR1 MDHEN and CDR2 SYDVKM. The CDR3 covers 15 residues. V trimming: 6 bases; J trimming: 6 bases; junction bases outside the gene matches: 11. CDR3 in amino acids: CASSPTTGGAGEQYF. DNA for the CDR3: TGTGCCAGCAGCCCTACGACAGGGGGCGCGGGCGAGCAGTACTTC.

This clone was seen only once. The J gene is TRBJ1-3, the V gene TRBV10-3; D is possibly TRBD1 (5 bases). V was cut by 9 bases and J by 7 bases, with 19 bases left in between. The CDR3 consists of 14 residues. Germline-derived CDR1 and CDR2 are ENHRY and SYGVKD. CDR3 nucleotides: TGTGCCATGAACCCGGGACGTAGCGGGAACACCATATATTTT. Its protein product is CAMNPGRSGNTIYF.

The chain is built from TRBV27 and TRBJ2-2; 8 positions agree with TRBD2. The CDR3 is 14 residues long. V lost 8 bases and J lost 4; bases outside the gene matches: 6. CDR1 MNHEY and CDR2 SMNVEV come from the germline V gene (reference sequence). DNA for the CDR3: TGTGCCAGCGGCCGGACTAGCCCCACCGGGGAGCTGTTTTTT. It yields the protein CASGRTSPTGELFF.

V gene TRBV3-1 (or the pseudogene TRBV3-2) combines with J gene TRBJ1-4; unclear D gene. Trimming pared 1 base from V and 8 bases from J, leaving 11 bases between. Germline V gene sequence: CDR1 LGHDT, CDR2 YNNKEL (reference sequence). The CDR3 has 14 amino acids. For the CDR3, the DNA is TGTGCCAGCAGCCAAGGTCTAAGAGCGGAAAAACTGTTTTTT. Protein product: CASSQGLRAEKLFF.

This clone has a handful of counts. The V call is TRBV2, the J call TRBJ1-2; unclear D gene. Trimming cost V 7 bases and J 3 bases, with 12 bases left between them. This CDR3 comprises 13 residues. In germline, CDR1 is SNHLY, CDR2 FYNNEI. CDR3 DNA sequence: TGTGCCAGCACGGAGGGCCGGGACTATGGCTACACCTTC. It translates to CASTEGRDYGYTF.

The count of this clone is one. The CDR3 sequence is CASSVVPSGVSSYNEQFF. The CDR3 DNA reads TGTGCCAGCAGCGTAGTTCCTAGCGGGGTAAGCTCCTACAATGAGCAGTTCTTC. The V gene is TRBV9, the J gene TRBJ2-1, with 9 bases matching TRBD2. Trimming at V came to 0 bases and at J to 0 bases, leaving 7 bases not matched to a gene. CDR1 is SGDLS and CDR2 is YYNGEE in the germline V gene. The CDR3 has 18 amino acids.

V is TRBV5-4 and J is TRBJ1-1, with TRBD1 matching 7 bases. The V gene end was trimmed by 1 base and the J gene end by 0 bases; junction bases not matched to a gene: 3. The CDR3 is made up of 15 amino acids. Germline V gene data show CDR1 as SGHNT and CDR2 as YYREEE (reference sequence). DNA of the CDR3: TGTGCCAGCAGCTTGTACAGGGGACTGAACACTGAAGCTTTCTTT. Translation: CASSLYRGLNTEAFF.